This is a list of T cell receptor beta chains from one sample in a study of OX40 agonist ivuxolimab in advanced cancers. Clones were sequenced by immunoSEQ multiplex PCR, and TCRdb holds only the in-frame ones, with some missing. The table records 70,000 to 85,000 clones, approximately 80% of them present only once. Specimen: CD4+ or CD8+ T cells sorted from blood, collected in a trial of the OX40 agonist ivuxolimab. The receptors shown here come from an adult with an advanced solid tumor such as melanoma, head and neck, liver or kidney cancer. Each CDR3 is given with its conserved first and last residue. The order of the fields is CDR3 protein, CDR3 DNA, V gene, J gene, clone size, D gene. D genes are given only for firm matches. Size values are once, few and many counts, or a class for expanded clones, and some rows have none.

CASSRQGQSSYEQYF	TGCGCCAGCAGCCGACAGGGCCAAAGCTCCTACGAGCAGTACTTC	TRBV4-1	TRBJ2-7	few	TRBD1
CASSLVGQTSNEQFF	TGTGCCAGCAGCTTGGTTGGCCAAACCTCCAATGAGCAGTTCTTC	TRBV5-5	TRBJ2-1	.	.
CASSLLGWGTSGRATYNEQFF	TGTGCCAGCAGTTTATTGGGATGGGGGACTAGCGGGAGGGCTACCTACAATGAGCAGTTCTTC	TRBV28	TRBJ2-1	.	TRBD2
CASRPEGRGLIETQYF	TGCGCCAGCAGGCCAGAAGGGCGAGGATTGATAGAGACCCAGTACTTC	TRBV5-1	TRBJ2-5	.	.
CASSPGTSGKGEQFF	TGTGCCAGCAGTCCCGGGACTAGCGGGAAGGGAGAGCAGTTCTTC	TRBV28	TRBJ2-1	once	TRBD2
CASSIARLDTQYF	TGTGCCAGTAGTATAGCCAGATTAGATACGCAGTATTTT	TRBV19	TRBJ2-3	.	.
CASFKRGTHEQFF	TGTGCCAGCTTCAAACGGGGGACCCATGAGCAGTTCTTC	TRBV5-6	TRBJ2-1	.	.
CASRVTSGNDEQYF	TGTGCCAGCAGGGTGACTAGCGGGAACGACGAGCAGTACTTC	TRBV7-2	TRBJ2-7	.	TRBD2
CASSLSGGEYEQYF	TGTGCCAGTAGTCTAAGCGGGGGCGAGTACGAGCAGTACTTC	TRBV19	TRBJ2-7	.	TRBD2
CSVTGTGSHEQYF	TGCAGCGTCACCGGGACAGGTAGTCACGAGCAGTACTTC	TRBV29-1	TRBJ2-7	.	TRBD1
CASSQVFTQGPNSPLHF	TGCGCCAGCAGCCAAGTGTTTACCCAGGGTCCTAATTCACCCCTCCACTTT	TRBV4-1	TRBJ1-6	once	.
CASSLQGFEDTQYF	TGTGCCAGCAGCTTGCAAGGGTTTGAAGATACGCAGTATTTT	TRBV5-6	TRBJ2-3	.	.
CASSLRGTNEKLFF	TGTGCCAGCAGTTTGAGGGGGACTAATGAAAAACTGTTTTTT	TRBV27	TRBJ1-4	.	.
CASSKVGRVTQYF	TGTGCCAGCAGTAAAGTAGGCAGGGTGACGCAGTATTTT	TRBV6-5	TRBJ2-3	.	.
CASSLGQGATNSPLHF	TGTGCCAGCAGCTTGGGACAGGGGGCAACGAATTCACCCCTCCACTTT	TRBV5-4	TRBJ1-6	.	TRBD1
CASSGRGEEQFF	TGTGCCAGCAGTGGCAGAGGGGAAGAGCAGTTCTTC	TRBV2	TRBJ2-1	.	.
CASSYSGLETQYF	TGTGCCAGCAGTTACTCGGGGCTAGAGACCCAGTACTTC	TRBV6-5	TRBJ2-5	.	.
CASSAPPTGELFF	TGTGCCAGCAGCGCCCCCCCCACCGGGGAGCTGTTTTTT	TRBV9	TRBJ2-2	.	.
CASSRILTGNEKLFF	TGTGCCAGCAGTCGAATTTTAACAGGGAACGAAAAACTGTTTTTT	TRBV6-5	TRBJ1-4	.	.
CASSLAPRTSGRTDTQYF	TGTGCCAGCAGCTTAGCACCGAGGACTAGCGGGAGGACAGATACGCAGTATTTT	TRBV7-2	TRBJ2-3	.	TRBD2
CASRERSSYEQYF	TGCGCCAGCAGAGAGCGTAGCTCCTACGAGCAGTACTTC	TRBV5-1	TRBJ2-7	.	.
CASSLWSTRDLPYEQYF	TGTGCCAGCAGTTTATGGAGTACTAGGGACTTACCCTACGAGCAGTACTTC	TRBV28	TRBJ2-7	.	.
CATSRVQGAHYGYTF	TGTGCCACCAGCAGAGTGCAGGGGGCTCACTATGGCTACACCTTC	TRBV15	TRBJ1-2	few	TRBD1
CASTPVGTGELFF	TGTGCCAGCACCCCAGTGGGTACCGGGGAGCTGTTTTTT	TRBV7-3	TRBJ2-2	.	.
CASSLALTDTQYF	TGTGCCAGCAGCTTAGCACTCACAGATACGCAGTATTTT	TRBV7-9	TRBJ2-3	.	.
CASSKSTGRGGNEQFF	TGTGCCAGCAGTAAATCAACTGGGCGCGGGGGCAATGAGCAGTTCTTC	TRBV28	TRBJ2-1	.	TRBD2
CASSQDGTRRLYNEQFF	TGTGCCAGCAGCCAAGACGGGACTAGACGTTTATACAATGAGCAGTTCTTC	TRBV4-2	TRBJ2-1	.	TRBD2
CASSSAGAYEQYF	TGTGCCAGCAGCTCCGCGGGCGCCTACGAGCAGTACTTC	TRBV7-2	TRBJ2-7	.	.
CASSQVRGRGEQYF	TGCGCCAGCAGCCAAGTTCGCGGCCGCGGCGAGCAGTACTTC	TRBV4-3	TRBJ2-7	.	.
CASSLRTGGNGEQYF	TGTGCCAGCAGCTTGAGAACAGGGGGGAATGGCGAGCAGTACTTC	TRBV7-8	TRBJ2-7	.	TRBD1
CAYRRSAGEQYF	TGTGCCTACCGCAGGTCCGCGGGGGAGCAGTACTTC	TRBV30	TRBJ2-7	.	.
CASSWDRGNSPLHF	TGTGCCAGCAGTTGGGACAGGGGAAATTCACCCCTCCACTTT	TRBV6-1	TRBJ1-6	.	TRBD1
CASSFAAYEQYF	TGTGCCAGCAGCTTTGCCGCTTACGAGCAGTACTTC	TRBV7-9	TRBJ2-7	.	.
CASSVERLVLRGEQFF	TGTGCCAGCAGCGTAGAGAGACTAGTGCTTCGCGGTGAGCAGTTCTTC	TRBV9	TRBJ2-1	.	.
CASSPPRTGILYEQYF	TGTGCCAGCAGCCCGCCCCGGACAGGGATTTTGTACGAGCAGTACTTC	TRBV7-2	TRBJ2-7	.	TRBD1
CASSSSPTGSYEQYF	TGTGCCAGCAGCTCTTCCCCCACAGGGTCCTACGAGCAGTACTTC	TRBV27	TRBJ2-7	.	.
CASSLTPGGEQFF	TGTGCCAGCAGCTTAACCCCCGGGGGGGAGCAGTTCTTC	TRBV7-3	TRBJ2-1	.	TRBD2
CASSLWGTSGGYTQYF	TGTGCCAGCAGCTTGTGGGGCACTAGCGGGGGGTATACGCAGTATTTT	TRBV5-5	TRBJ2-3	few	TRBD2
CASSSDRGRGSPLHF	TGTGCCAGCAGTTCAGACAGGGGGCGCGGTTCACCCCTCCACTTT	TRBV27	TRBJ1-6	.	TRBD1
CASRNPRVGETQYF	TGTGCCAGCAGAAATCCCAGGGTTGGGGAGACCCAGTACTTC	TRBV2	TRBJ2-5	.	.
CASSPLGDEQYF	TGTGCCAGCAGCCCCTTAGGGGACGAGCAGTACTTC	TRBV27	TRBJ2-7	.	.
CASSSGTSGRGETQYF	TGTGCCAGCAGCTCGGGGACTAGCGGGAGAGGGGAGACCCAGTACTTC	TRBV11-2	TRBJ2-5	.	TRBD2
CASSFSLSGTAEKLFF	TGCGCCAGCAGCTTTTCACTATCTGGGACGGCTGAAAAACTGTTTTTT	TRBV5-1	TRBJ1-4	.	.
CASSLRRGGQRDTQYF	TGTGCCAGCAGCTTAAGGCGGGGGGGCCAGCGAGATACGCAGTATTTT	TRBV11-3	TRBJ2-3	.	TRBD2
CASSLYRETQYF	TGTGCCAGCAGCTTATACCGGGAAACGCAGTATTTT	TRBV7-2	TRBJ2-3	.	.
CASSSLPGLAGGGLYEQYF	TGTGCCAGCAGTTCCCTCCCGGGACTAGCGGGAGGCGGGCTCTACGAGCAGTACTTC	TRBV28	TRBJ2-7	.	TRBD2
CASSLNYGFTDTQYF	TGCGCCAGCAGCCTTAACTACGGTTTCACAGATACGCAGTATTTT	TRBV4-3	TRBJ2-3	.	.
CAWAAGGSYEQYF	TGTGCCTGGGCCGCAGGGGGTTCCTACGAGCAGTACTTC	TRBV30	TRBJ2-7	.	TRBD1